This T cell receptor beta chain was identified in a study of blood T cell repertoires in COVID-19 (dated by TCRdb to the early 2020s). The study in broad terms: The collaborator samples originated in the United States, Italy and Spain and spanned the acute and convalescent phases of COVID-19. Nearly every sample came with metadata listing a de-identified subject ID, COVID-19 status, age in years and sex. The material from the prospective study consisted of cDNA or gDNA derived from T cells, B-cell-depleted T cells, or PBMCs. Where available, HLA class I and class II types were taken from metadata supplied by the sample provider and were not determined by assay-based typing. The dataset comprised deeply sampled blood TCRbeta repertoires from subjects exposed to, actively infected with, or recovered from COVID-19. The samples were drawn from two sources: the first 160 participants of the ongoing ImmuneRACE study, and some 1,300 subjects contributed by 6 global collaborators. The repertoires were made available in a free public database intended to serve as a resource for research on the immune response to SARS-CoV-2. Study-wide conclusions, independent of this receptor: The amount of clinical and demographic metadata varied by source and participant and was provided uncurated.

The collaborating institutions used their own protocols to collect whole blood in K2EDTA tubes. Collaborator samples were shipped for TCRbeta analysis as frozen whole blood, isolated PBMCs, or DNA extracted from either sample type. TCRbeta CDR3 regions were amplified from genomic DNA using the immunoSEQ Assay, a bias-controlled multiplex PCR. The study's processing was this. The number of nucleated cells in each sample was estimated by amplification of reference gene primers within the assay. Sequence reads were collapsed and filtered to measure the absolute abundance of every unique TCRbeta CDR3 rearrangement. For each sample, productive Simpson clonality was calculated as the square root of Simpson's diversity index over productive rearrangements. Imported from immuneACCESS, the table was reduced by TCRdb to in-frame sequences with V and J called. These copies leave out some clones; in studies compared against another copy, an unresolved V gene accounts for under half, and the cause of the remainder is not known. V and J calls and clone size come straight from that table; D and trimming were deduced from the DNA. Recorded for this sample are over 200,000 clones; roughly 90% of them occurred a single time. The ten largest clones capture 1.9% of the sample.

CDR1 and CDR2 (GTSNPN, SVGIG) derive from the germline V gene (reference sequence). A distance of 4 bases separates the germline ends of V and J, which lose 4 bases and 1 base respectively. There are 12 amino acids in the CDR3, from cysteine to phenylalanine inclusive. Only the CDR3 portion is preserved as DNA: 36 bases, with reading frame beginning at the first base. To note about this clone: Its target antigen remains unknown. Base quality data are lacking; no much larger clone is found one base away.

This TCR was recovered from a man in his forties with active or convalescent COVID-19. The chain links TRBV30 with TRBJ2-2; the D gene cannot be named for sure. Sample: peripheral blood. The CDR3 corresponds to CAWTENTGELFF. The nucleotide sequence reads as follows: TGTGCCTGGACAGAGAACACCGGGGAGCTGTTTTTT.